This T cell receptor (beta chain) was found in a study of blood T cell repertoires in COVID-19. Patients from Seattle were sampled longitudinally, starting during active infection. There are 15 residues in the CDR3. Germline loops: CDR1 KGHDR, CDR2 SFDVKD. With 2 bases clipped from V and 5 bases from J, the junction kept 3 bases outside the gene matches. Only in-frame clones appear in the TCRdb table, and some are missing; sequencing was by immunoSEQ multiplex PCR. The table shows 150,000 to 200,000 clones, with 75% to 90% occurring only once. The chain is built from TRBV24-1 and TRBJ1-2; 11 bases match TRBD1. Material: peripheral blood. This TCR was recovered from a woman aged 65 to 85 with COVID-19, enrolled during active disease. The CDR3 nucleotides read TGTGCCACCAGTGATTCCGGGACAGGGGGGTATGGCTACACCTTC. Its translation: CATSDSGTGGYGYTF.